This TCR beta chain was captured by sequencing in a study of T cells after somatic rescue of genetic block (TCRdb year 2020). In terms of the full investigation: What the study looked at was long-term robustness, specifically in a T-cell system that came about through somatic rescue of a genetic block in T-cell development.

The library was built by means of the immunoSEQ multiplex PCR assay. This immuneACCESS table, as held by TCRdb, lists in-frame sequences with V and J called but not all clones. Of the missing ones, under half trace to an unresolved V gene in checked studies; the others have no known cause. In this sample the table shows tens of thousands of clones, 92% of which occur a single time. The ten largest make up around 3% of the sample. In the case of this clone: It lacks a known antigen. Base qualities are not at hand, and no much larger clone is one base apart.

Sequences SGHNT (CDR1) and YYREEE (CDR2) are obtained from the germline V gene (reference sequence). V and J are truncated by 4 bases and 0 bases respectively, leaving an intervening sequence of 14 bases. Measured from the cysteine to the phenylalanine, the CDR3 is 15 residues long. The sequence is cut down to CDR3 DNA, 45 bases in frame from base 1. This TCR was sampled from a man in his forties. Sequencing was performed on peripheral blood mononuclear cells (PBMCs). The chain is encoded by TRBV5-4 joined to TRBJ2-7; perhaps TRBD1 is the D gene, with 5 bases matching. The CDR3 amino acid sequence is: CASSRQGRSSYEQYF. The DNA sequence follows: TGTGCCAGCAGCAGGCAGGGTAGGAGCTCCTACGAGCAGTACTTC. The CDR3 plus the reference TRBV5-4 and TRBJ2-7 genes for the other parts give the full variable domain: ETGVTQSPTHLIKTRGQQVTLRCSSQSGHNTVSWYQQALGQGPQFIFQYYREEENGRGNFPPRFSGLQFPNYSSELNVNALELDDSALYLCASSRQGRSSYEQYFGPGTRLTVT.